These 3 T cell receptor beta chains originate from one sample sequenced in a study of blood T cell repertoires in COVID-19. Here immunoSEQ multiplex PCR was the method, and the copy in TCRdb shows in-frame clones only, minus some. The table records 130,000 to 150,000 clones, roughly 79% of them present only once. The material sequenced was peripheral blood. The receptors here all came from a human donor with acute or convalescent COVID-19. The donor label of this sample is uncertain.

This chain joins TRBV14 and TRBJ1-2; a possible D gene is TRBD1 (5 bases). Trimming took 0 bases from V and 3 from J, leaving 17 bases between them. CDR1 and CDR2 (germline): SGHDN, FVKESK. The CDR3 contains 17 residues. For the CDR3, the DNA is TGTGCCAGCAGCCAAGATATAGGGGACTACCCACACTATGGCTACACCTTC. Translation: CASSQDIGDYPHYGYTF.

The chain has TRBV19 and TRBJ1-4, with a possible D match to TRBD1 (6 bases). V lost 5 bases to trimming and J lost 5 bases, with 12 bases between them. The CDR3 is 14 residues long. Germline lookup yields CDR1 LNHDA and CDR2 SQIVND (reference sequence). This CDR3 reads CASSQRRGNEKLFF. CDR3 in DNA: TGTGCCAGTAGTCAGCGCAGGGGAAATGAAAAACTGTTTTTT.

The chain recombines TRBV11-3 with TRBJ2-2, with 8 nucleotides matching TRBD2. The germline gives CDR1 SGHNT, CDR2 YENEEA. The CDR3 extends over 15 amino acids. The ends lost 5 bases at V and 5 bases at J; junction bases unmatched: 7. CDR3 loop: CASSPGGGRTGELFF. The DNA of the CDR3 is TGTGCCAGCAGCCCGGGAGGGGGGCGGACCGGGGAGCTGTTTTTT.